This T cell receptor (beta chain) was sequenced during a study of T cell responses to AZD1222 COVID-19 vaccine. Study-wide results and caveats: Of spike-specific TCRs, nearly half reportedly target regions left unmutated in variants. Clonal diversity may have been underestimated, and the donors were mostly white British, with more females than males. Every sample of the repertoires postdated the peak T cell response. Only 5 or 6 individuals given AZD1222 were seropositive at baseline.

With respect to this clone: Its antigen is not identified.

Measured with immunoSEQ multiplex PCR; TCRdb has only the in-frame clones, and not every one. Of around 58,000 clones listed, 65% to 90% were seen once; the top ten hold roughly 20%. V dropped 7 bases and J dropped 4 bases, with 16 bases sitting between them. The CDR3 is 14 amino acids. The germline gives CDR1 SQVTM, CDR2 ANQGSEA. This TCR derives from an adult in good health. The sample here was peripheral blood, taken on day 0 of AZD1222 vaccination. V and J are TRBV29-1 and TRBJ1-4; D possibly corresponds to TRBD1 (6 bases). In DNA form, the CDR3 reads TGCAGCGCCTTCGCGACAGGCCTTAATGAAAAACTGTTTTTT. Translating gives CSAFATGLNEKLFF.